This entry is about one TCR beta chain. The sample comes from a study of blood T cell repertoires in COVID-19. At the level of the study: Acute and convalescent COVID-19 samples came from the United States, Italy and Spain.

The CDR3 totals 14 residues. V was clipped by 8 bases and J by 0 bases, with 16 bases between them. The V gene's germline CDR1 is GTSNPN and CDR2 SVGIG (reference sequence). Profiling relied on immunoSEQ multiplex PCR, and the TCRdb table lists in-frame clones only, not all of them. The profile covers approximately 210,000 clones, with roughly 90% appearing a single time and 1.5% to 2% taken by the ten largest. This rearrangement joins TRBV30 to TRBJ1-2, with D possibly being TRBD1 (5 bases). The source is a man between 35 and 55 years old with active or convalescent COVID-19. Sample: peripheral blood. CDR3 residues: CAGSLGGANYGYTF. The CDR3 DNA follows: TGTGCCGGCTCCTTGGGGGGAGCTAACTATGGCTACACCTTC.